A selection of T cell receptor beta chains follows, all from one sample in a study of cytomegalovirus exposure and HLA in healthy donors. Only in-frame clones appear in the TCRdb table, and some are missing; sequencing was by immunoSEQ multiplex PCR. The sample lists about 210,000 clones, around 80% occurring once. Specimen: PBMCs. These receptors were obtained from a boy between 10 and 17 years old in good health and CMV-seronegative. Each CDR3 is given with its conserved first and last residue. Fields, in order: V gene, D gene, J gene, clone size, CDR3 protein, CDR3 DNA. The D gene is left open where the match is weak. Clone size, where shown, is once, few, many, or a class for clones that have expanded.

>TRBV5-1|NA|TRBJ2-7|NA
CASSLGLGGYEQYF
TGCGCCAGCAGCTTGGGGTTGGGGGGCTACGAGCAGTACTTC
>TRBV6-5|NA|TRBJ1-1|NA
CASSQGFVTEAFF
TGTGCCAGCAGTCAGGGTTTTGTGACTGAAGCTTTCTTT
>TRBV5-4|TRBD1|TRBJ1-2|once
CAGSLVGTGISGYTF
TGTGCCGGCAGCTTGGTAGGGACAGGGATCTCTGGCTACACCTTC
>TRBV19|NA|TRBJ2-7|NA
CASSGHPDPPYEQYF
TGTGCCAGTAGTGGACATCCGGATCCACCCTACGAGCAGTACTTC
>TRBV27|TRBD1|TRBJ1-4|NA
CASSSTGGLGELFF
TGTGCCAGCAGTTCCACAGGGGGCCTAGGTGAACTGTTTTTT
>TRBV30|NA|TRBJ2-1|few
CAGDRSIWNEQFF
TGTGCCGGCGACAGGTCCATTTGGAATGAGCAGTTCTTC
>TRBV2|NA|TRBJ2-7|NA
CASSAGLGGYYEQYF
TGTGCCAGCAGTGCGGGATTGGGCGGTTACTACGAGCAGTACTTC
>TRBV9|TRBD2|TRBJ2-2|NA
CASSPRRAGDTGELFF
TGTGCCAGCAGCCCGCGCCGAGCGGGAGACACCGGGGAGCTGTTTTTT
>TRBV6-6|NA|TRBJ1-5|NA
CASSDPFEQPQHF
TGTGCCAGCAGTGATCCCTTTGAGCAGCCCCAGCATTTT
>TRBV5-1|NA|TRBJ2-7|once
CASSWSAASNEQYF
TGCGCCAGCAGCTGGAGTGCTGCTAGCAACGAGCAGTACTTC
>TRBV18|NA|TRBJ1-6|few
CASSSRNNSPLHF
TGTGCCAGCTCGAGCAGGAATAATTCACCCCTCCACTTT
>TRBV2|NA|TRBJ1-2|NA
CASSEGAGSYGYTF
TGTGCCAGCAGTGAAGGGGCTGGATCCTATGGCTACACCTTC
>TRBV5-4|TRBD1|TRBJ2-3|NA
CASSWGQGATDTQYF
TGTGCCAGCAGCTGGGGACAGGGGGCAACAGATACGCAGTATTTT
>TRBV19|NA|TRBJ2-1|once
CASSPGGNNEQFF
TGTGCCAGTAGCCCCGGGGGAAACAATGAGCAGTTCTTC
>TRBV9|TRBD1|TRBJ2-1|NA
CASSPQDRADEFF
TGTGCCAGCAGCCCACAGGACAGGGCGGATGAGTTCTTC
>TRBV2|TRBD1|TRBJ1-2|few
CASRLGQGETGYTF
TGTGCCAGCAGGCTAGGACAGGGCGAAACTGGCTACACCTTC
>TRBV6-6|NA|TRBJ2-7|NA
CASCPDSDYEQYF
TGTGCCAGCTGCCCGGACAGTGACTACGAGCAGTACTTC
>TRBV6-4|TRBD2|TRBJ2-2|NA
CASPRLAGGRGTGELFF
TGTGCCAGCCCTCGACTAGCGGGGGGGCGGGGCACCGGGGAGCTGTTTTTT
>TRBV5-4|TRBD2|TRBJ2-2|NA
CASSPGTSGRGGELFF
TGTGCCAGCAGCCCGGGGACTAGCGGGAGAGGCGGGGAGCTGTTTTTT
>TRBV4-2|NA|TRBJ1-2|NA
CASSQAFVYYGYTF
TGTGCCAGCAGCCAAGCGTTCGTATACTATGGCTACACCTTC
>TRBV7-9|NA|TRBJ1-2|NA
CASSGDSRIYGYTF
TGTGCCAGCAGCGGAGACAGCCGAATCTATGGCTACACCTTC
>TRBV10-3|NA|TRBJ2-7|once
CASARPMPSGNEQYF
TGTGCCAGCGCCCGACCTATGCCTTCGGGGAACGAGCAGTACTTC
>TRBV19|TRBD1|TRBJ1-6|NA
CASSYRRGLSPLHF
TGTGCCAGTAGTTATCGCAGGGGGCTTTCACCCCTCCACTTT
>TRBV27|TRBD1|TRBJ1-1|NA
CASSSRTGMNTEAFF
TGTGCCAGCAGTTCCCGGACAGGGATGAACACTGAAGCTTTCTTT
>TRBV23-1|NA|TRBJ1-2|few
CASTSIVRQFYGYTF
TGCGCCAGCACTTCAATCGTGAGGCAATTCTATGGCTACACCTTC
>TRBV9|TRBD2|TRBJ2-7|NA
CASSDTGGYGEQYF
TGTGCCAGCAGCGACACGGGGGGGTATGGGGAGCAGTACTTC
>TRBV30|NA|TRBJ2-5|NA
CAWGIGTTQETQYF
TGTGCCTGGGGAATCGGGACAACTCAAGAGACCCAGTACTTC
>TRBV7-2|NA|TRBJ2-7|NA
CASSRRGPPSYEQYF
TGTGCCAGCAGCCGTCGGGGTCCGCCCTCCTACGAGCAGTACTTC
>TRBV30|TRBD2|TRBJ2-5|NA
CAWKGRGGKKQETQYF
TGTGCCTGGAAGGGGCGGGGGGGTAAGAAACAAGAGACCCAGTACTTC
>TRBV7-9|NA|TRBJ1-1|NA
CASSSGRGDTEAFF
TGTGCCAGCAGCTCAGGGAGGGGTGATACTGAAGCTTTCTTT
>TRBV27|NA|TRBJ1-6|NA
CASSSFVLAGSYNSPLHF
TGTGCCAGCAGTTCCTTTGTATTGGCTGGCTCCTATAATTCACCCCTCCACTTT
>TRBV2|TRBD1|TRBJ1-2|NA
CASSYDRGDYGYTF
TGTGCCAGCAGTTATGACAGGGGCGACTATGGCTACACCTTC
>TRBV11-3|NA|TRBJ2-3|NA
CASSLERGDTQYF
TGTGCCAGCAGCTTAGAACGCGGAGATACGCAGTATTTT
>TRBV30|TRBD2|TRBJ2-1|few
CAWSGLAGLNEQFF
TGTGCCTGGAGTGGACTAGCGGGCCTAAATGAGCAGTTCTTC
>TRBV5-1|TRBD2|TRBJ2-1|NA
CASSSTPQTSGGGNEQFF
TGCGCCAGCAGCTCGACGCCGCAGACTAGCGGGGGGGGGAATGAGCAGTTCTTC
>TRBV4-1|NA|TRBJ1-4|few
CASSQVLNEKLFF
TGCGCCAGCAGCCAAGTCCTCAATGAAAAACTGTTTTTT
>TRBV30|NA|TRBJ2-1|NA
CAWEARESEQFF
TGTGCCTGGGAGGCGCGAGAGAGTGAGCAGTTCTTC
>TRBV15|NA|TRBJ1-3|NA
CATGSGAFSGNTIYF
TGTGCCACCGGGTCAGGGGCTTTCTCTGGAAACACCATATATTTT
>TRBV30|NA|TRBJ1-4|once
CAWRKQGTNEKLFF
TGTGCCTGGAGGAAACAGGGTACTAATGAAAAACTGTTTTTT